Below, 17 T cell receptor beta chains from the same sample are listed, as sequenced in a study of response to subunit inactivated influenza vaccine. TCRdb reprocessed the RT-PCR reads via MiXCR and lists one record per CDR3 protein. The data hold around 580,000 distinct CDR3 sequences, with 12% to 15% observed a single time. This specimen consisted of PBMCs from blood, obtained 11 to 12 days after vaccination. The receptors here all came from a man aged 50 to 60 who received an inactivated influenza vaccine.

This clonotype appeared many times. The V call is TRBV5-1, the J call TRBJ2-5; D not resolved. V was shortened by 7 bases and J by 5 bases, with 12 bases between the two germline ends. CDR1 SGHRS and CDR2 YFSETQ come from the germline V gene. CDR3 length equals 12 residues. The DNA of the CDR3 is TGCGCCAGCTCCAAAGTGAGGGAGACCCAGTACTTC. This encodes CASSKVRETQYF.

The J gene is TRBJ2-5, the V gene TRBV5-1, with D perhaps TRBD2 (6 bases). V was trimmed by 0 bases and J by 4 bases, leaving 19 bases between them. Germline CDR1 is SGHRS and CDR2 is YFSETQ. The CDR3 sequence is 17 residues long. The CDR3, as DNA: TGCGCCAGCAGCTTGGGCGGCCCTACTATGGGGGGAGAGACCCAGTACTTC. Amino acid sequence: CASSLGGPTMGGETQYF.

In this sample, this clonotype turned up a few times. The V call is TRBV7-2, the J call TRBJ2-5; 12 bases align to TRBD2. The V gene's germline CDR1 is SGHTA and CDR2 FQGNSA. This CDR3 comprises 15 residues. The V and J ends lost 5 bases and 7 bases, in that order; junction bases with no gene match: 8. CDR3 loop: CASSPDPSGGATQYF. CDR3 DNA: TGTGCCAGCAGCCCCGACCCTAGCGGGGGGGCGACCCAGTACTTC.

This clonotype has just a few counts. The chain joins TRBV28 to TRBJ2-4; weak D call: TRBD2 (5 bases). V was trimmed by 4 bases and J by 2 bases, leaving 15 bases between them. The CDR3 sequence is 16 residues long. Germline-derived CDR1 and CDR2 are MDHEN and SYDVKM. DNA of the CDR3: TGTGCCAGCAGTTCTCGCCAATCCGGGACCAAAAACATTCAGTACTTC. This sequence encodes CASSSRQSGTKNIQYF.

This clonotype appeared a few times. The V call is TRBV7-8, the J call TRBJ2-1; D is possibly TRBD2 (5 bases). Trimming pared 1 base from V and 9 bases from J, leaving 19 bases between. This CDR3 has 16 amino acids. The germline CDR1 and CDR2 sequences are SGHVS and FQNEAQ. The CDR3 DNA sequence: TGTGCCAGCAGCTTAGTCCGACTCCCGAGGGCCGTTGAGCAGTTCTTC. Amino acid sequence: CASSLVRLPRAVEQFF.

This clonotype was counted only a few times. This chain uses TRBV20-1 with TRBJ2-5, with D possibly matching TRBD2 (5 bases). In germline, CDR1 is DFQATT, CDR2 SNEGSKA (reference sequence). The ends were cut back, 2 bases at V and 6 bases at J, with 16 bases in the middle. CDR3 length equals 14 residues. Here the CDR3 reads CSARPKLVRQTQYF. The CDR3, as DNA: TGCAGTGCTAGACCCAAACTAGTTCGGCAGACCCAGTACTTC.

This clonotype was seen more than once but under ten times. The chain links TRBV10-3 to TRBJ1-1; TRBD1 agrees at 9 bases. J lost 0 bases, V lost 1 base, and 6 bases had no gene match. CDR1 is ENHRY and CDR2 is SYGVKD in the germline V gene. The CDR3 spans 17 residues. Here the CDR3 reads CAISELGQGKMNTEAFF. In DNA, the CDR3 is TGTGCCATCAGTGAGTTGGGACAGGGAAAAATGAACACTGAAGCTTTCTTT.

The CDR3 DNA sequence: TGCAGTGCTAGAGTGTGGTTAGGACTAGCGGAAGCTGAAGCTTTCTTT. Protein product: CSARVWLGLAEAEAFF. The genes are TRBV20-1 and TRBJ1-1, with D uncertain. Germline CDR1 is DFQATT and CDR2 is SNEGSKA (reference sequence). The CDR3 is 16 amino acids. V was shortened by 1 base and J by 6 bases, with 21 bases between the two germline ends.

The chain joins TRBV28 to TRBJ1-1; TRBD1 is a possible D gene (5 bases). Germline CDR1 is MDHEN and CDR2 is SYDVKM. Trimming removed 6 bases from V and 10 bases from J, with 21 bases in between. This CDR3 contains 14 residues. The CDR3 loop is CASSPTAPGQRAFF. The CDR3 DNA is TGTGCCAGCAGCCCGACAGCCCCCGGTCAGCGAGCTTTCTTT.

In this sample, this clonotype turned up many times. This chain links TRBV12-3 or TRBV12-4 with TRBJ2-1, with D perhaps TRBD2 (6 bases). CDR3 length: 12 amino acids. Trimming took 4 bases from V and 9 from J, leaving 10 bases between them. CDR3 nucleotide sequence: TGTGCCAGCAGTTCGGGAGAACGTGAGCAGTTCTTC. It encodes CASSSGEREQFF.

CDR3 DNA sequence: TGCGCCAGCAGCACGGGGAATATGGCCCCCCTCCACTTT. Protein product: CASSTGNMAPLHF. The chain uses TRBV10-1 and TRBJ1-6; no reliable D call. Germline V gene lookup returns CDR1 WNHNN and CDR2 SYGVQD (reference sequence). The V gene lost 6 bases and the J gene lost 13 bases, with 16 bases spanning the gap. The CDR3 has 13 residues.

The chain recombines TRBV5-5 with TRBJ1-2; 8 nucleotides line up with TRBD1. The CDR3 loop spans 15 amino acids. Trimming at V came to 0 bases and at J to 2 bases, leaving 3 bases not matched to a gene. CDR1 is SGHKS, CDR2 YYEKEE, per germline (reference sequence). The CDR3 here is CASSLAGQENYGYTF. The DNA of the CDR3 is TGTGCCAGCAGCTTGGCGGGACAGGAAAACTATGGCTACACCTTC.

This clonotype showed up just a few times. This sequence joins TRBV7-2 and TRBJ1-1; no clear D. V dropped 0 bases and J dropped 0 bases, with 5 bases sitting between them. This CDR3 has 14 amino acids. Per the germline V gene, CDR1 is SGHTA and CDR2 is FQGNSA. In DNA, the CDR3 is TGTGCCAGCAGCTTAGCGTCTATGAACACTGAAGCTTTCTTT. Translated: CASSLASMNTEAFF.

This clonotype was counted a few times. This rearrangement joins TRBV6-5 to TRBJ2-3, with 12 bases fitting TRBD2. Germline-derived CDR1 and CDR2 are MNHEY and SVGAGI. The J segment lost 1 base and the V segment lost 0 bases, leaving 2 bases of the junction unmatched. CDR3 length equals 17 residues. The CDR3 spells CASSYSRLAGGTDTQYF. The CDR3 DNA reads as TGTGCCAGCAGTTACTCGAGACTAGCGGGAGGCACAGATACGCAGTATTTT.

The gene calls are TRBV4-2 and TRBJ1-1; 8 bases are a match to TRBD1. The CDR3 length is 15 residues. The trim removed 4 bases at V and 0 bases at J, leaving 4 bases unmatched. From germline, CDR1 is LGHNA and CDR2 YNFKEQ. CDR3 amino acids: CASSRRTGMNTEAFF. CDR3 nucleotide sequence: TGTGCCAGCAGCCGAAGGACAGGGATGAACACTGAAGCTTTCTTT.

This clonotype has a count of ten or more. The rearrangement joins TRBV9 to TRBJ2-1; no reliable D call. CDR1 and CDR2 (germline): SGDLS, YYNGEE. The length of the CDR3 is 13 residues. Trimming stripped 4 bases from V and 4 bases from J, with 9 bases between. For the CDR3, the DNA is TGTGCCAGCAGCCAGGACCCGTACAATGAGCAGTTCTTC. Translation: CASSQDPYNEQFF. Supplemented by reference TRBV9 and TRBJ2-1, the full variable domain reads DSGVTQTPKHLITATGQRVTLRCSPRSGDLSVYWYQQSLDQGLQFLIQYYNGEERAKGNILERFSAQQFPDLHSELNLSSLELGDSALYFCASSQDPYNEQFFGPGTRLTVL.

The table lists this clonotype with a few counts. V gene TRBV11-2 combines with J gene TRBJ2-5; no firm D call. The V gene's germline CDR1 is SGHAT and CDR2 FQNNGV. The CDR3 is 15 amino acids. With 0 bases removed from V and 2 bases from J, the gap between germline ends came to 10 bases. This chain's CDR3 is CASSLDITVQETQYF. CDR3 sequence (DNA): TGTGCCAGCAGCTTAGATATCACTGTTCAAGAGACCCAGTACTTC. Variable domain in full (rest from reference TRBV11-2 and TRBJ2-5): EAGVAQSPRYKIIEKRQSVAFWCNPISGHATLYWYQQILGQGPKLLIQFQNNGVVDDSQLPKDRFSAERLKGVDSTLKIQPAKLEDSAVYLCASSLDITVQETQYFGPGTRLLVL.